The T cell receptor beta chain under discussion was sequenced for a study of control samples from healthy donors and cancer patients (dated by TCRdb to between 2020 and 2021). There are 15 amino acids in the CDR3, from cysteine to phenylalanine inclusive. Kept here is only the CDR3 DNA, which spans 45 bases and is read in frame from base 1. Looking up the germline V gene yields CDR1 MGHRA and CDR2 YSYEKL. V gives up 0 bases and J gives up 2 bases, and the segment between their germline ends measures 9 bases. Receptor amplification or capture employed the immunoSEQ multiplex PCR assay. This immuneACCESS table, as held by TCRdb, lists in-frame sequences with V and J called but not all clones. Of the missing ones, under half trace to an unresolved V gene in checked studies; the others have no known cause. In this sample the table shows some 67,000 clones, 85% to 90% of which occur a single time. Together, the top ten hold about 19% of the sample.

In regard to this clone: Its recognized antigen is unknown. It has no much larger one-base neighbor in the sample; base qualities were not kept.

This sequence was found in a man between 60 and 75 years old with lung cancer. Material for sequencing was PBMCs. The V gene is TRBV4-1 and the J gene is TRBJ2-3; TRBD1 is perhaps the D gene, given 5 matching bases. The sequenced DNA: TGCGCCAGCAGCCAAGAGGGGCATGACACAGATACGCAGTATTTT. It translates as CASSQEGHDTDTQYF.